This T cell receptor beta chain stems from a study of T cell clones after liver transplantation. Overall study: Three of the eight recipients were HCV-positive; the rest had non-autoimmune, non-viral transplant indications. Study-level results: Small, mixed patient groups and varying post-transplant times limit these conclusions. Low donor cell numbers restricted donor-reactive repertoire measurement in two subjects.

TCRdb's copy holds only in-frame clones and misses some; the assay was immunoSEQ multiplex PCR. The sample contains more than 100,000 clones, roughly four fifths of which appear only once. A note on this clone: The target antigen is unknown.

Germline V CDR1 and CDR2: ENHRY, SYGVKD. V was clipped by 4 bases and J by 8 bases, with 14 bases between them. The CDR3 spans 14 residues. Sorting of unstimulated PBMCs yielded separate CD3+CD4+ and CD3+CD8+ fractions. J is TRBJ1-4 and V is TRBV10-3, with D perhaps matching TRBD1 (5 bases). This sequence was found in a human patient who received a liver transplant. The graft donor may be the source of some T cells. The sample was CD4+ T cells from blood, taken around 49 months after liver transplant. CDR3 protein: CAISGGLGTEKLFF. The CDR3 DNA reads TGTGCCATCAGTGGAGGCCTGGGGACGGAAAAACTGTTTTTT.